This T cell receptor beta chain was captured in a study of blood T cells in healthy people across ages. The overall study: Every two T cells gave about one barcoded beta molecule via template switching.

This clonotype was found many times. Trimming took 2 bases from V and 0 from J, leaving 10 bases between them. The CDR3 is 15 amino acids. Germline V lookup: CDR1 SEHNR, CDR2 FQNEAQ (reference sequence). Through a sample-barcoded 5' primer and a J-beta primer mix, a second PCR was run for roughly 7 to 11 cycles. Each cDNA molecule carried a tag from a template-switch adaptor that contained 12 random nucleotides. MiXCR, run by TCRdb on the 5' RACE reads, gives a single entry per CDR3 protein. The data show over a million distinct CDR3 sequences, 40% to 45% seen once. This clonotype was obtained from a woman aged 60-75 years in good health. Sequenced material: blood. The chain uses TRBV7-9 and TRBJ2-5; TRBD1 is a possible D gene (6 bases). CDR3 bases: TGTGCCAGCAGCTTACGACAGGCCTACCAAGAGACCCAGTACTTC. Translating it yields CASSLRQAYQETQYF.